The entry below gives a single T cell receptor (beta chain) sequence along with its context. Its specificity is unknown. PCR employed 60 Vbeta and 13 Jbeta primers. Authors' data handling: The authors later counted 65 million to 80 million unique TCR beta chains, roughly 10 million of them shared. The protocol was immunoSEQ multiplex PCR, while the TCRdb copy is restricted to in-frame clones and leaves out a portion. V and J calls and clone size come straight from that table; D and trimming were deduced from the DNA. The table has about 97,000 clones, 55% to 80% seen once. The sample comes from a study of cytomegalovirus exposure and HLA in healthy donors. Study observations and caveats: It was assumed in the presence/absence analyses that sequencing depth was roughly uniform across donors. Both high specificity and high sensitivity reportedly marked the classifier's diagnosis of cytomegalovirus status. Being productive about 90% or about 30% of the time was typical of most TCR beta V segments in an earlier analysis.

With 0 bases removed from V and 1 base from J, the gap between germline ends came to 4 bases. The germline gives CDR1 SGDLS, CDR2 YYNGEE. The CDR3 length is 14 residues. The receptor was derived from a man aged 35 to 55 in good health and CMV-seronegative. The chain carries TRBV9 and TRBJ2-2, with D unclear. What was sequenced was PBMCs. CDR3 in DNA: TGTGCCAGCAGCGTAGTCCAGAACACCGGGGAGCTGTTTTTT. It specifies CASSVVQNTGELFF. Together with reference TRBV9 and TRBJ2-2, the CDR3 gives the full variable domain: DSGVTQTPKHLITATGQRVTLRCSPRSGDLSVYWYQQSLDQGLQFLIQYYNGEERAKGNILERFSAQQFPDLHSELNLSSLELGDSALYFCASSVVQNTGELFFGEGSRLTVL.